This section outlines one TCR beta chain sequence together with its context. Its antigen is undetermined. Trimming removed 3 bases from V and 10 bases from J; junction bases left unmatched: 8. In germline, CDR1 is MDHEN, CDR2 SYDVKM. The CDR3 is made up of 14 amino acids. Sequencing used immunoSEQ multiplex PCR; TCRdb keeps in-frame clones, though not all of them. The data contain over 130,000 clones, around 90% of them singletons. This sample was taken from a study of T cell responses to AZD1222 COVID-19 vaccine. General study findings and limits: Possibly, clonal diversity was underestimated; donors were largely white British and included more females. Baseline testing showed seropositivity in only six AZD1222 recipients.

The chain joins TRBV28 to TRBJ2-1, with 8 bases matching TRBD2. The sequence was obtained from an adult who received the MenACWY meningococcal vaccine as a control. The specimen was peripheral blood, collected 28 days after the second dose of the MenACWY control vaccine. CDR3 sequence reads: CASSFSTSGGEQFF. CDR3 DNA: TGTGCCAGCAGTTTCTCTACTAGCGGTGGGGAGCAGTTCTTC.